This T cell receptor beta chain was captured in a study of T cell responses to AZD1222 COVID-19 vaccine. This CDR3 spans 13 amino acids. Germline CDR1 and CDR2: LNHDA and SQIVND (reference sequence). Between the trimmed V and J ends, which lost 2 bases and 7 bases, there was a span of 6 bases. Measured with immunoSEQ multiplex PCR; TCRdb has only the in-frame clones, and not every one. The sample consists of approximately 180,000 clones, 87% of them appearing once. The chain combines TRBV19 with TRBJ1-6; no definite D call. The clonotype was recovered from an adult in good health. The sequencing here drew on peripheral blood, taken on day 0 of AZD1222 vaccination. CDR3 coding DNA: TGTGCCAGTAGTATACTGGCGAATTCACCCCTCCACTTT. Its protein is CASSILANSPLHF.